What follows is one TCR beta chain and its context. Its antigen is not identified. The data belong to a study of cytomegalovirus exposure and HLA in healthy donors. Study background: In a previous analysis, 117 million unique TCR beta sequences were found from 150 million to 200 million T cells.

The CDR3 loop spans 11 amino acids. V lost 0 bases and J 10 bases, leaving 9 bases between the germline ends. CDR1 and CDR2 from the germline V gene are DFQATT and SNEGSKA (reference sequence). The PCR was carried out with 60 Vbeta primers and 13 Jbeta primers. The table came from immunoSEQ multiplex PCR; TCRdb's copy has only in-frame clones and leaves some out. Of around 97,000 clones in the sample, 9.4% were seen once. Study-level findings and limits: With high specificity and sensitivity, the classifier reportedly diagnosed cytomegalovirus status. Presence/absence analysis assumed near-uniform sequencing depth across donors. Links to common viral pathogens appeared, in a later analysis, for several of the most significant clusters.

The clonotype comes from a man aged 50-59 years in good health and CMV-seropositive. V gene TRBV20-1 combines with J gene TRBJ1-1; D remains unclear. Sequences were obtained from PBMCs. This CDR3 reads CSARDPAGAFF. CDR3 DNA sequence: TGCAGTGCTAGAGATCCCGCAGGAGCTTTCTTT.